This TCR beta chain was recorded in a study of blood T cell repertoires in COVID-19. The protocol was immunoSEQ multiplex PCR, while the TCRdb copy is restricted to in-frame clones and leaves out a portion. The sample has around 180,000 clones, roughly four fifths seen once. The CDR3 runs to 13 residues. The germline CDR1 and CDR2 sequences are ENHRY and SYGVKD. The J segment lost 5 bases and the V segment lost 7 bases, leaving 7 bases of the junction unmatched. V is TRBV10-3 and J is TRBJ1-1; the match to TRBD1 covers 7 bases. The clonotype originates from a woman aged 80 or over with COVID-19, enrolled during active disease. The sequencing input was peripheral blood. The CDR3 is CAITQDRRTEAFF. The CDR3 region has the DNA TGTGCCATCACCCAGGACAGGAGGACTGAAGCTTTCTTT.